This entry lists 27 T cell receptor beta chains sequenced from one sample in a study of shared clonotypes between healthy human individuals. The naive CD8 subset, CD45RO-negative cells positively selected for CCR7, excluded terminally differentiated effector memory CD45RA+ cells. The method was immunoSEQ multiplex PCR; TCRdb's version includes in-frame clones alone and lacks a portion of them. The table shows around 1.9 million clones, with about 93% occurring only once. Sequencing was performed on naive CD8+ T cells from PBMCs. Receptors were obtained from a young man in good health. Some clones in this sample may be carry-over from other donors' samples.

The chain has TRBV7-8 and TRBJ1-5; D is possibly TRBD1 (5 bases). V was clipped by 1 base and J by 5 bases, with 21 bases between them. Looked up from germline, CDR1 is SGHVS and CDR2 is FQNEAQ. The CDR3 is 18 amino acids. CDR3 DNA sequence: TGTGCCAGCAGCTTAGGCAGCCGTAGGGGATTAGGGGATCAGCCCCAGCATTTT. This codes for CASSLGSRRGLGDQPQHF.

This rearrangement joins TRBV6-1 to TRBJ2-3; D unclear. The V gene lost 5 bases and the J gene lost 5 bases, with 14 bases spanning the gap. The CDR3 spans 14 residues. Germline CDR1 is MNHNS and CDR2 is SASEGT. The DNA for the CDR3 is TGTGCCAGCAGTTCCCCCCACCGAGAAGATACGCAGTATTTT. This encodes CASSSPHREDTQYF.

J is TRBJ2-7 and V is TRBV7-3; D may be TRBD1 or TRBD2 (6 bases each). The ends were cut back, 5 bases at V and 0 bases at J, with 17 bases in the middle. From germline, CDR1 is SGHTA and CDR2 FQGTGA. The CDR3 spans 16 residues. The CDR3, as DNA: TGTGCCAGCAGCCCCCTAGGGGGGTCGAGCTCCTACGAGCAGTACTTC. Its protein is CASSPLGGSSSYEQYF.

This clone appeared a few times. At the DNA level, this CDR3 is encoded by other sequences in the same sample as well. Written as DNA, the CDR3 is TGTGCCAGCAGTGCGACAGTCTTCTATGGCTACACCTTC. This translates into CASSATVFYGYTF. This chain links TRBV27 with TRBJ1-2, with D perhaps TRBD1 (5 bases). V shed 5 bases and J shed 4 bases, with 11 bases lying between them. Germline CDR1 reads MNHEY; CDR2 reads SMNVEV (reference sequence). The CDR3 contains 13 residues.

The chain has TRBV18 and TRBJ1-1, with 7 nucleotides matching TRBD1. V lost 3 bases and J lost 6; bases outside the gene matches: 7. This CDR3 comprises 14 residues. Germline V CDR1 and CDR2: KGHSH, LQKENI. This CDR3 reads CASSPPDRRAEAFF. DNA of the CDR3: TGTGCCAGCTCACCGCCGGACAGGAGGGCTGAAGCTTTCTTT.

The V call is TRBV28, the J call TRBJ2-2; D is possibly TRBD2 (5 bases). Germline assignment: CDR1 MDHEN and CDR2 SYDVKM. The ends were cut back, 5 bases at V and 0 bases at J, with 10 bases in the middle. This CDR3 contains 15 residues. CDR3 DNA: TGTGCCAGCAGTCCCGGACTGTCGAACACCGGGGAGCTGTTTTTT. Translating gives CASSPGLSNTGELFF.

The gene calls are TRBV7-8 and TRBJ2-7, with 10 bases identical to TRBD2. Looked up from germline, CDR1 is SGHVS and CDR2 is FQNEAQ. V shed 4 bases, J shed 2 bases, and the junction held 8 bases outside the gene matches. CDR3 length: 16 residues. CDR3 region: CASSYLAGVLTYEQYF. The CDR3 nucleotides are TGTGCCAGCAGCTACCTAGCGGGAGTGCTTACCTACGAGCAGTACTTC.

As to this clone: The sample contains more than one DNA sequence encoding this CDR3. The chain combines TRBV27 with TRBJ2-7; D unclear. The V gene's germline CDR1 is MNHEY and CDR2 SMNVEV (reference sequence). The CDR3 contains 11 residues. The V gene lost 6 bases and the J gene lost 1 base, with 4 bases spanning the gap. CDR3 loop: CASRGSYEQYF. Written as DNA, the CDR3 is TGTGCCAGCAGGGGATCCTACGAGCAGTACTTC.

This clone came up once. The rearrangement joins TRBV28 to TRBJ2-1; D is undetermined. Germline CDR1 and CDR2: MDHEN and SYDVKM. Trimming took off 5 bases at V and 1 base at J, with 9 bases between the two ends. The CDR3 spans 14 residues. In nucleotides, the CDR3 is TGTGCCAGCAGTGGCTTACGGTCCTACAATGAGCAGTTCTTC. Translated: CASSGLRSYNEQFF.

This chain links TRBV5-6 with TRBJ1-4; no reliable D call. There are 16 residues in the CDR3. Trimming cost V 0 bases and J 0 bases, with 9 bases left between them. Looked up from germline, CDR1 is SGHDT and CDR2 is YYEEEE. The CDR3 region is CASSLVFQTTNEKLFF. In DNA form, the CDR3 reads TGTGCCAGCAGCTTGGTTTTCCAGACAACTAATGAAAAACTGTTTTTT.

The chain combines TRBV25-1 with TRBJ2-7; no clear D gene. Germline V lookup: CDR1 MGHDK, CDR2 SYGVNS. The CDR3 has 13 residues. Trimming removed 4 bases at V and 2 bases at J, with 9 bases between. The CDR3 region has the DNA TGTGCCAGCAGTGGCCCAACTCCCTACGAGCAGTACTTC. Protein sequence: CASSGPTPYEQYF.

This chain connects TRBV7-9 to TRBJ2-3; tentatively, D is TRBD1 or TRBD2 (5 bases each). Germline V gene data show CDR1 as SEHNR and CDR2 as FQNEAQ (reference sequence). V was clipped by 5 bases and J by 5 bases, with 26 bases between them. This CDR3 has 18 amino acids. CDR3 nucleotide sequence: TGTGCCAGCAGCCATACGACCATTGTGAGGGTAGGGGAAGATACGCAGTATTTT. Its protein is CASSHTTIVRVGEDTQYF.

The chain is built from TRBV5-1 and TRBJ1-1; a possible D gene is TRBD1 (6 bases). CDR3 size: 15 residues. The ends were cut back, 4 bases at V and 1 base at J, with 14 bases in the middle. Looked up from germline, CDR1 is SGHRS and CDR2 is YFSETQ. CDR3 coding DNA: TGCGCCAGCAGCCCACAGGGTCCTCGGAACACTGAAGCTTTCTTT. Translating gives CASSPQGPRNTEAFF.

CDR3 bases: TGTGCCAGTAGTCCACGGGGACAGGGGGCGGGTCCCAATGAGCAGTTCTTC. It yields the protein CASSPRGQGAGPNEQFF. This chain uses TRBV19 with TRBJ2-1, with 12 bases aligning to TRBD1. V lost 5 bases, J lost 6 bases, and 11 bases stayed unmatched. In germline, CDR1 is LNHDA, CDR2 SQIVND (reference sequence). The CDR3 contains 17 residues.

V and J are TRBV5-4 and TRBJ2-7, with 12 bases fitting TRBD2. The J segment lost 1 base and the V segment lost 4 bases, leaving 6 bases of the junction unmatched. The CDR3 is made up of 16 amino acids. The germline V gene has CDR1 SGHNT and CDR2 YYREEE (reference sequence). The DNA for the CDR3 is TGTGCCAGCAGCCTAAAAACTAGCGGGAGGTCCTACGAGCAGTACTTC. As protein: CASSLKTSGRSYEQYF.

The V and J genes are TRBV30 and TRBJ1-1; D call uncertain. V lost 0 bases and J lost 11, with 16 bases in between. Per the germline V gene, CDR1 is GTSNPN and CDR2 is SVGIG (reference sequence). This CDR3 spans 13 amino acids. CDR3 amino acids: CAWSVKSGYSAFF. The CDR3 DNA follows: TGTGCCTGGAGTGTCAAGAGCGGCTACTCGGCTTTCTTT.

The chain combines TRBV5-6 with TRBJ2-5; D remains unclear. In germline, CDR1 is SGHDT, CDR2 YYEEEE. Deletions cut 0 bases from V and 2 bases from J, with 8 bases between. The CDR3 has 14 amino acids. CDR3 amino acids: CASSLGGRQETQYF. CDR3 DNA: TGTGCCAGCAGCTTGGGCGGCAGACAAGAGACCCAGTACTTC.

This rearrangement joins TRBV5-1 to TRBJ2-7, with TRBD1 as a possible D gene (6 bases). There are 13 residues in the CDR3. Germline values: CDR1 SGHRS, CDR2 YFSETQ. V lost 7 bases and J 2 bases, leaving 13 bases between the germline ends. The CDR3 sequence is CASGEGGTYEQYF. In nucleotides, the CDR3 is TGCGCCAGCGGGGAAGGGGGAACCTACGAGCAGTACTTC.

V is TRBV10-3 and J is TRBJ1-2; the D gene is possibly TRBD1 (5 bases). Looked up from germline, CDR1 is ENHRY and CDR2 is SYGVKD. This CDR3 is built from 15 residues. Trimming left V 8 bases short and J 0 bases short, with 16 bases between. The CDR3 nucleotides are TGTGCCATCGGGGCAGGCCTTACAGCTAACTATGGCTACACCTTC. Protein sequence: CAIGAGLTANYGYTF.

The V and J genes are TRBV27 and TRBJ2-3; D might be TRBD1 (5 bases). The CDR3 loop spans 14 amino acids. Deletions cut 4 bases from V and 5 bases from J, with 13 bases between. Per germline, CDR1 MNHEY and CDR2 SMNVEV (reference sequence). CDR3 sequence reads: CASSSHKRGDTQYF. CDR3 nucleotides: TGTGCCAGCAGTTCGCATAAAAGGGGAGATACGCAGTATTTT.

The chain links TRBV4-1 to TRBJ2-7; TRBD2 matches 8 bases. Germline CDR1 is MGHRA and CDR2 is YSYEKL. The length of the CDR3 is 16 residues. J lost 3 bases, V lost 2 bases, and 9 bases had no gene match. The CDR3 here is CASSQSPGRGDYEQYF. The CDR3 DNA is TGCGCCAGCAGCCAAAGTCCGGGGCGGGGGGACTACGAGCAGTACTTC.

This clone showed up just a few times. V is TRBV5-1 and J is TRBJ1-1; 9 positions agree with TRBD1. Germline-derived CDR1 and CDR2 are SGHRS and YFSETQ. Unmatched junction bases numbered 9, after V lost 4 bases and J lost 2 bases. The CDR3 is 16 residues long. This chain's CDR3 is CASSPGTGRGNTEAFF. The CDR3 DNA sequence: TGCGCCAGCAGCCCCGGGACAGGGAGAGGAAACACTGAAGCTTTCTTT.

V gene TRBV5-8 combines with J gene TRBJ2-7, with 11 bases fitting TRBD2. The CDR3 is 16 amino acids. From germline, CDR1 is SGHTS and CDR2 YDEGEE. The ends lost 4 bases at V and 0 bases at J; junction bases unmatched: 6. The CDR3 sequence: CASSQTSGTYSYEQYF. CDR3 bases: TGTGCCAGCAGCCAGACTAGCGGGACATACTCCTACGAGCAGTACTTC.

J is TRBJ1-1 and V is TRBV19; D is unclear. The CDR3 totals 14 residues. Germline values: CDR1 LNHDA, CDR2 SQIVND (reference sequence). V lost 3 bases and J 1 base, leaving 9 bases between the germline ends. The CDR3 loop reads CASSIGVANTEAFF. In DNA, the CDR3 is TGTGCCAGTAGTATTGGGGTGGCGAACACTGAAGCTTTCTTT.

This chain joins TRBV2 and TRBJ2-3, with 16 bases that match TRBD2. Germline V gene lookup returns CDR1 SNHLY and CDR2 FYNNEI. V lost 10 bases to trimming and J lost 4 bases; unmatched junction nucleotides: 8. This CDR3 is built from 16 residues. CDR3 in DNA: TGTGCCATCTTTGCCGGGACTAGCGGGAGGGCAGATACGCAGTATTTT. This codes for CAIFAGTSGRADTQYF.

The V and J genes are TRBV28 and TRBJ1-1; no reliable D call. Trimming cost V 2 bases and J 4 bases, with 11 bases left between them. The CDR3 is made up of 14 amino acids. Germline loops: CDR1 MDHEN, CDR2 SYDVKM. CDR3 sequence reads: CASSLNSLGTEAFF. CDR3 in DNA: TGTGCCAGCAGTTTAAACAGTCTGGGCACTGAAGCTTTCTTT.

V gene TRBV25-1 combines with J gene TRBJ2-5; the D is unclear. V lost 1 base and J 5 bases, leaving 11 bases between the germline ends. In germline, CDR1 is MGHDK, CDR2 SYGVNS. The CDR3 runs 14 residues. In DNA form, the CDR3 reads TGTGCCAGCAGTGAATCAGAGGTCGGTGAGACCCAGTACTTC. Protein product: CASSESEVGETQYF.